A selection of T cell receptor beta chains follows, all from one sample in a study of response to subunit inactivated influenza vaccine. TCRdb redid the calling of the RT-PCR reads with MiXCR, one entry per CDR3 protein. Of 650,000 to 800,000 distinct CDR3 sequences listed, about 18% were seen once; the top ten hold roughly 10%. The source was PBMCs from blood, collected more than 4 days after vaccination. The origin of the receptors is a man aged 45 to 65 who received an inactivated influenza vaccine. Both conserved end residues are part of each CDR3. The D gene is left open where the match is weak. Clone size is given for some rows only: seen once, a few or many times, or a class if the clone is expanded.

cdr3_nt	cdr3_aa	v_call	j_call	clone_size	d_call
TGTGCCACCAGCAGAGCTGAGACCCAGTACTTC	CATSRAETQYF	TRBV15	TRBJ2-5	few	.
TGTGCCAGCAGCCGGGGACTCAAAGAGACCCAGTACTTC	CASSRGLKETQYF	TRBV11-2	TRBJ2-5	few	.
TGTGCCAGCAGTTTCTTCAGACTAGCGGGGGGCAGGATAAATGAGCAGTTCTTC	CASSFFRLAGGRINEQFF	TRBV28	TRBJ2-1	.	TRBD2
TGCGCCAGCAGCAAGGGACTGACGGATGAGCAGTTCTTC	CASSKGLTDEQFF	TRBV4-3	TRBJ2-1	many	.
TGCAGTGCAGGATCGGCCCTAGGGAGCAATCAGCCCCAGCATTTT	CSAGSALGSNQPQHF	TRBV20-1	TRBJ1-5	.	.
TGTGCCAGCAGCTTAACACAGGGAGTTCAGCCCCAGCATTTT	CASSLTQGVQPQHF	TRBV7-8	TRBJ1-5	.	.
TGTGCCGCGGCGGGGACAGACTATGGCTACACCTTC	CAAAGTDYGYTF	TRBV6-5	TRBJ1-2	few	TRBD1
TGCAGTGCCCAACCTTTTAGCGGGGGGAACTACAATGAGCAGTTCTTC	CSAQPFSGGNYNEQFF	TRBV20-1	TRBJ2-1	.	TRBD2
TGTGCCAGCAGGGCCCGGGGGGCGCGCGACGAGCAGTACTTC	CASRARGARDEQYF	TRBV12-3/TRBV12-4	TRBJ2-7	.	.
TGTGCCAGCAGTCCTGGACAGGGGGAATACGAGCAGTACTTC	CASSPGQGEYEQYF	TRBV5-5	TRBJ2-7	.	TRBD1
TGCGCCAGCAGCCAAGGGGGGACAGAGGATGAGCAGTTCTTC	CASSQGGTEDEQFF	TRBV4-3	TRBJ2-1	.	TRBD1
TGTGCCAGCAGTTACAAAGCGGGACTAGCGGACAATGAGCAGTTCTTC	CASSYKAGLADNEQFF	TRBV27	TRBJ2-1	few	TRBD2
TGCGCCAGCAGCCAAGGGTGGGGGACTGAAGCTTTCTTT	CASSQGWGTEAFF	TRBV4-3	TRBJ1-1	many	.
TGCGCCAGCATGGGACTAGCGATTTCAGGGGGAGAGACCCAGTACTTC	CASMGLAISGGETQYF	TRBV5-1	TRBJ2-5	.	TRBD2
TGTGCCAGCAGCGTACAACCGGGATTGGGTACTGAAGCTTTCTTT	CASSVQPGLGTEAFF	TRBV9	TRBJ1-1	.	.
TGTGCCAGCGGGATTAGGGCAGGGGGAGAGACCCAGTACTTC	CASGIRAGGETQYF	TRBV7-6	TRBJ2-5	.	TRBD1
TGCAGTGCTAGATCCTTGGGGGACCGCTACACAGATACGCAGTATTTT	CSARSLGDRYTDTQYF	TRBV20-1	TRBJ2-3	few	.
TGCGCCAGCAGCTTGGGTGCGGGAACCCTCTACAATGAGCAGTTCTTC	CASSLGAGTLYNEQFF	TRBV5-1	TRBJ2-1	.	.
TGTGCCAGCAGAGGGGGGGGGAGCGTCACTGAAGCTTTCTTT	CASRGGGSVTEAFF	TRBV11-2	TRBJ1-1	.	.
TGTGCCACCAGCAGAGATGGGGGACTAGCGGGGACCCAAGAGACCCAGTACTTC	CATSRDGGLAGTQETQYF	TRBV15	TRBJ2-5	few	TRBD2
TGCGCCAGCAGCCTGGGACTAGCGGGAGGAAGGAGCTCCTACGAGCAGTACTTC	CASSLGLAGGRSSYEQYF	TRBV5-1	TRBJ2-7	few	TRBD2
TGTGCCAGCAGCTTAGTGACAGTTTACACTGAAGCTTTCTTT	CASSLVTVYTEAFF	TRBV7-2	TRBJ1-1	.	.
TGCGCCAGCAGCTTGTTGACAGGTGACAATGAGCAGTTCTTC	CASSLLTGDNEQFF	TRBV5-1	TRBJ2-1	.	.
TGCGCCAGCAGTGAGTGGCCCAGAGTTAAGCGGGAGAAGCGTTACGAGCAGTACTTC	CASSEWPRVKREKRYEQYF	TRBV10-2	TRBJ2-7	.	TRBD2
TGTGCCAGCGAATCGACAGGGTTAAACTCACCCCTCCACTTT	CASESTGLNSPLHF	TRBV28	TRBJ1-6	few	TRBD1
TGCAGTGCTACCCTAGGGGCCTGGGCTGAAAAACTGTTTTTT	CSATLGAWAEKLFF	TRBV20-1	TRBJ1-4	.	.
TGCAGCGTAGACCATAACACCGGGGAGCTGTTTTTT	CSVDHNTGELFF	TRBV29-1	TRBJ2-2	many	.
TGCAGTGCTAGAGATATAGCGGGCAGCTCCTACGAGCAGTACTTC	CSARDIAGSSYEQYF	TRBV20-1	TRBJ2-7	many	TRBD2
TGTGCCAGCAGCGAACGGGAGACCCAGTACTTC	CASSERETQYF	TRBV12-3/TRBV12-4	TRBJ2-5	many	.
TGTGCCAGCAGTCTATTCCCCACACGGGGGGGTAACAATGAGCAGTTCTTC	CASSLFPTRGGNNEQFF	TRBV6-1	TRBJ2-1	once	TRBD2
TGTGCCAGCAGCTTAATAGGGGCGCCGGACTATGGCTACACCTTC	CASSLIGAPDYGYTF	TRBV7-2	TRBJ1-2	.	.
TGTGCCAGCAGCCAAGAAGACGTCTACGAGCAGTACTTC	CASSQEDVYEQYF	TRBV4-2	TRBJ2-7	few	.
TGCAGCGTTGACCTCCCTAGAAAGGAGTTTAATGAGCAGTTCTTC	CSVDLPRKEFNEQFF	TRBV29-1	TRBJ2-1	few	.
TGTGCCAGCAGCGCTAGCCCCTTGGGAGATACGCAGTATTTT	CASSASPLGDTQYF	TRBV9	TRBJ2-3	.	.
TGCGCCAGCAGCATGAGCGGAGCGAACACCGGGGAGCTGTTTTTT	CASSMSGANTGELFF	TRBV5-1	TRBJ2-2	few	.
TGTGCCAGCAGCCAAGTGGATAGCGGGGGGGGCGATACGCAGTATTTT	CASSQVDSGGGDTQYF	TRBV4-2	TRBJ2-3	.	TRBD2
TGCGCCAGCAGCTTGACGACAGGAGGAACCTACGAGCAGTACTTC	CASSLTTGGTYEQYF	TRBV5-1	TRBJ2-7	.	.
TGTGCCACCAGTAGGATGAGCACAGATACGCAGTATTTT	CATSRMSTDTQYF	TRBV24-1	TRBJ2-3	.	.
TGTGCCAGCAGTTACAGGGTTGTGGGCAATGAGCAGTTCTTC	CASSYRVVGNEQFF	TRBV6-2/TRBV6-3	TRBJ2-1	few	.
TGCAGTGCTAGAACAGGAGCTAAGGGTGGCTACACCTTC	CSARTGAKGGYTF	TRBV20-1	TRBJ1-2	.	.
TGTGCCAGCAGCTCTCCGGGACCCCAAACCTACGAGCAGTACTTC	CASSSPGPQTYEQYF	TRBV6-1	TRBJ2-7	few	.
TGTGCCGCAGGGGTTCGGGACGAGCAGTACTTC	CAAGVRDEQYF	TRBV28	TRBJ2-7	.	.
TGCAGTGCTAGCTCGGGGACGCGGTCATCCGAGCAGTACTTC	CSASSGTRSSEQYF	TRBV20-1	TRBJ2-7	few	.
TGTGCCAGCAGTAGAGGAGGGACAGGGAACACCGGGGAGCTGTTTTTT	CASSRGGTGNTGELFF	TRBV28	TRBJ2-2	.	TRBD1
TGTGCCAGCAGTGCTGTCAGCCAAGAGACCCAGTACTTC	CASSAVSQETQYF	TRBV6-1	TRBJ2-5	many	.
TGTGCCATCAGTGAGTCCGTGAGCACTGAAGCTTTCTTT	CAISESVSTEAFF	TRBV10-3	TRBJ1-1	many	.
TGTGCCAGCAGTTACTCGGGACAGGGGGCTCGGTCCTATAATTCACCCCTCCACTTT	CASSYSGQGARSYNSPLHF	TRBV6-5	TRBJ1-6	.	TRBD1
TGCGCCAGCAGAGAAGACAGGGGTCTGACCTACGAGCAGTACTTC	CASREDRGLTYEQYF	TRBV5-1	TRBJ2-7	.	TRBD1
TGTGCCAGCAGCTTAGGCATAGGGAGCAATCAGCCCCAGCATTTT	CASSLGIGSNQPQHF	TRBV7-6	TRBJ1-5	.	.
TGCGCCAGCAGCCTAGTTGTCAGCGGAGGCTACGAGCAGTACTTC	CASSLVVSGGYEQYF	TRBV4-1	TRBJ2-7	.	.
TGCGCCAGCAGCCAAGGGTATCAAAGCTCCTACGAGCAGTACTTC	CASSQGYQSSYEQYF	TRBV4-1	TRBJ2-7	few	.
TGCAGTGCTAGACACCCTCCGGGACAGGGGGGCAACTATGGCTACACCTTC	CSARHPPGQGGNYGYTF	TRBV20-1	TRBJ1-2	.	TRBD1
TGTGCCAGCAGCCCCTCCCCAGGGGGCACGAAGACCCAGTACTTC	CASSPSPGGTKTQYF	TRBV7-2	TRBJ2-5	.	TRBD1
TGCAGTGCTAGGTCAGGGCGGGCCTACGAGCAGTACTTC	CSARSGRAYEQYF	TRBV20-1	TRBJ2-7	.	.
TGCAGTGCTAGAGATCTTTGGAATTCACCCCTCCACTTT	CSARDLWNSPLHF	TRBV20-1	TRBJ1-6	few	.
TGCAGCGTTGCCGCAGGACAGAACTATGGCTACACCTTC	CSVAAGQNYGYTF	TRBV29-1	TRBJ1-2	.	.
TGTGCCAGCAGTCAGTGGACGGGGCTTAGCTCTGGAAACACCATATATTTT	CASSQWTGLSSGNTIYF	TRBV9	TRBJ1-3	.	.
TGCGCCAGCAGCTCCCCGGGACGGACTCTGAACACTGAAGCTTTCTTT	CASSSPGRTLNTEAFF	TRBV4-1	TRBJ1-1	.	.
TGTGCCTGGAGTGACAAAGCCGGAAAACTGTTTTTT	CAWSDKAGKLFF	TRBV30	TRBJ1-4	.	.
TGCGCCAGCAGCCCGTCAACAGGAGATAACTATGGCTACACCTTC	CASSPSTGDNYGYTF	TRBV5-1	TRBJ1-2	.	.